Many counts were recorded for the clone carrying this TCR beta chain. The antigen is unknown. The data are from a study of breast tumors, draining lymph nodes, adjacent tissues. Study-wide findings and caveats: Most tumor T cells seemingly derive from lymph node, then expand in tumor. Tumor and nontumor repertoires were significantly more similar in luminal-like than in basal-like breast cancer.

Breast cancer patients provided tissue from their axillary draining lymph nodes. CDR1 and CDR2 from the germline V gene are MDHEN and SYDVKM. The V and J ends lost 4 bases and 8 bases respectively, with 14 bases between them. This CDR3 contains 14 residues. TCRdb recomputed calls from the multiplex PCR reads with MiXCR, one row per CDR3 protein. The sample shows approximately 130,000 distinct CDR3 sequences, around 20% of them seen only once. This receptor was taken from a female donor with breast cancer. Some clones in this sample may be carry-over from other donors' samples. The sequencing input was axillary lymph node tissue. The chain recombines TRBV28 with TRBJ1-4; D remains ambiguous. CDR3 DNA: TGTGCCAGCAGTTCCATGTCTAATAGAGAAAAACTGTTTTTT. Protein product: CASSSMSNREKLFF.